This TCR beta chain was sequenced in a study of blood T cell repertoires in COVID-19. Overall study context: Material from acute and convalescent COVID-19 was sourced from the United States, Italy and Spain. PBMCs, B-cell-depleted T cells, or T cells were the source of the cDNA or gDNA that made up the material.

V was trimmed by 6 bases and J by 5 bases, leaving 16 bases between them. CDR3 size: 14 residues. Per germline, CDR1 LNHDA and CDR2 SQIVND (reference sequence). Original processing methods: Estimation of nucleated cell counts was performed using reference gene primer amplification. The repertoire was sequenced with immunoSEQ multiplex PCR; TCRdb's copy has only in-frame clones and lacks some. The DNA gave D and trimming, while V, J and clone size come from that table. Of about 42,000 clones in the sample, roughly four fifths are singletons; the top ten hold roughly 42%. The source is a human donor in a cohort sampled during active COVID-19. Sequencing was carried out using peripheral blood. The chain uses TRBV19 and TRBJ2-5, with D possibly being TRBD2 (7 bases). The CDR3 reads CASSWRGRMETQYF. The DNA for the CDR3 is TGTGCCAGTAGCTGGCGGGGGCGCATGGAGACCCAGTACTTC.